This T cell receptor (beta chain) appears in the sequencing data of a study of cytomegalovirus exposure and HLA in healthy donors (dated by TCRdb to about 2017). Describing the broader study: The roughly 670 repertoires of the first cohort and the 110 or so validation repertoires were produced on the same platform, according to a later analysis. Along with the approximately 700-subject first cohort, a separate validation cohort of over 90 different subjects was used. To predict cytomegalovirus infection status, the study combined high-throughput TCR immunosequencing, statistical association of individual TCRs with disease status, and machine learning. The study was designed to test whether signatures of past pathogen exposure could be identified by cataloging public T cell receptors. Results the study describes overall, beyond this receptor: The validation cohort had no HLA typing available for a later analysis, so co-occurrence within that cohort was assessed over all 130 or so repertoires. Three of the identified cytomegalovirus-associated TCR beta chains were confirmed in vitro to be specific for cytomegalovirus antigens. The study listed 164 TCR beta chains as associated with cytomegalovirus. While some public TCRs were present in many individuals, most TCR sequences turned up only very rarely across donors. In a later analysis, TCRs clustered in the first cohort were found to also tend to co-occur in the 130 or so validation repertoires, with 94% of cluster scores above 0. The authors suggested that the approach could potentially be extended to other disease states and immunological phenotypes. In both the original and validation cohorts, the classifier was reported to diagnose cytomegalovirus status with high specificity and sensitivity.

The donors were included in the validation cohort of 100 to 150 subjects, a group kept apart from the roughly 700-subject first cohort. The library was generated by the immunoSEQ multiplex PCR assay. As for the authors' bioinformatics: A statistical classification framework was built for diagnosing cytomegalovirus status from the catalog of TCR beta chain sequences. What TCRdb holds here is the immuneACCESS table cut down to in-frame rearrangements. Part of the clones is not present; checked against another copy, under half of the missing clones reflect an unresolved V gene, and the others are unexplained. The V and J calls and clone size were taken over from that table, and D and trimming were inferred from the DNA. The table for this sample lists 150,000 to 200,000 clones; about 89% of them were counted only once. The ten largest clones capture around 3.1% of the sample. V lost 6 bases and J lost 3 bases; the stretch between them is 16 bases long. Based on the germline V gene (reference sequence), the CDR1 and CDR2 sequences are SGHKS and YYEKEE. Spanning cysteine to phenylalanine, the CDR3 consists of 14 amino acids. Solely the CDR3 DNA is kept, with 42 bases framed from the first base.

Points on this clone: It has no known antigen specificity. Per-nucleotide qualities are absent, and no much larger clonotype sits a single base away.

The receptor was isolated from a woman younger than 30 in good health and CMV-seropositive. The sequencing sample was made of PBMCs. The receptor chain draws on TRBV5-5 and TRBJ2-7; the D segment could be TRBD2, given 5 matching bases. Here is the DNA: TGTGCCAGCACCCGGGGTCTCATGGACTACGAGCAGTACTTC. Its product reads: CASTRGLMDYEQYF. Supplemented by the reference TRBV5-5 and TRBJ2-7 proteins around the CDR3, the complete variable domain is DAGVTQSPTHLIKTRGQQVTLRCSPISGHKSVSWYQQVLGQGPQFIFQYYEKEERGRGNFPDRFSARQFPNYSSELNVNALLLGDSALYLCASTRGLMDYEQYFGPGTRLTVT.